Listed here are 18 T cell receptor beta chains from one sample, sequenced in a study of shared clonotypes between healthy human individuals. The repertoire was sequenced with immunoSEQ multiplex PCR; TCRdb's copy has only in-frame clones and lacks some. The sample contains some 2,400,000 clones, about 94% of which appear only once. The specimen sequenced was naive CD4+ T cells sorted from blood. Noted subset: CD45RA+ positively selected. All receptors come from a man younger than 30 in good health.

The chain has TRBV19 and TRBJ1-5; D call uncertain. The CDR3 totals 15 residues. Germline V CDR1 and CDR2: LNHDA, SQIVND (reference sequence). V was cut by 5 bases and J by 4 bases, with 15 bases left in between. CDR3 sequence reads: CASSPGRKGNQPQHF. In nucleotides, the CDR3 is TGTGCCAGTAGTCCAGGACGAAAAGGGAATCAGCCCCAGCATTTT.

CDR3 in DNA: TGTGCCAGCAGCTTGGACAGTCAAAATAATTCACCCCTCCACTTT. Translation: CASSLDSQNNSPLHF. The chain couples TRBV2 to TRBJ1-6, with D perhaps matching TRBD1 (6 bases). Deletions cut 6 bases from V and 5 bases from J, with 14 bases between. The germline V gene encodes CDR1 SNHLY and CDR2 FYNNEI. There are 15 residues in the CDR3.

The J gene is TRBJ1-1, the V gene TRBV10-3; D is unresolved. CDR3 length equals 11 residues. The V end was cut by 8 bases, the J end by 8 bases, with 12 bases between. CDR1 is ENHRY, CDR2 SYGVKD, per germline. As DNA, the CDR3 is TGTGCCATCGGCCGGAGTCAAGAAGCTTTCTTT. It translates to CAIGRSQEAFF.

This clone appeared a single time. The chain recombines TRBV2 with TRBJ2-1; D unclear. The CDR3 has 12 amino acids. The germline V and J ends were trimmed by 4 bases and 6 bases, with 7 bases remaining between them. Germline V gene lookup returns CDR1 SNHLY and CDR2 FYNNEI. This CDR3 reads CASSGSSNEQFF. CDR3 in DNA: TGTGCCAGCAGTGGGAGTAGCAATGAGCAGTTCTTC.

The chain couples TRBV30 to TRBJ1-3; TRBD1 might be the D (5 bases). The V and J ends lost 7 bases and 0 bases respectively, with 28 bases between them. CDR1 is GTSNPN, CDR2 SVGIG, per germline (reference sequence). This CDR3 spans 19 amino acids. For the CDR3, the DNA is TGTGCCTCCACTGGGGCAGGGAGGAAAATCAGCACCTCTGGAAACACCATATATTTT. It translates to CASTGAGRKISTSGNTIYF.

The rearrangement joins TRBV5-1 to TRBJ1-4; perhaps TRBD1 as D (6 bases). The ends were cut back, 4 bases at V and 4 bases at J, with 17 bases in the middle. CDR3 length: 16 amino acids. Germline values: CDR1 SGHRS, CDR2 YFSETQ. This CDR3 is CASSRGSQGINEKLFF. CDR3 in DNA: TGCGCCAGCAGCAGAGGATCACAGGGAATTAATGAAAAACTGTTTTTT.

Regarding this clone: This specimen includes other DNA sequences encoding the same CDR3. V gene TRBV5-4 combines with J gene TRBJ1-2; a possible D gene is TRBD1 (6 bases). Germline CDR1 SGHNT, CDR2 YYREEE (reference sequence). This CDR3 is built from 15 residues. V gave up 0 bases and J gave up 2 bases, with 11 bases separating them. The CDR3 sequence: CASSLDPGANYGYTF. The CDR3 bases are TGTGCCAGCAGCTTGGATCCAGGGGCGAACTATGGCTACACCTTC.

This rearrangement joins TRBV28 to TRBJ1-5, with D uncertain. The CDR3 runs 17 residues. Trimming pared 6 bases from V and 0 bases from J, leaving 18 bases between. Germline CDR1 and CDR2: MDHEN and SYDVKM. The CDR3 sequence is CASRNPNGQSSNQPQHF. CDR3 sequence (DNA): TGTGCCAGCAGAAATCCTAACGGGCAAAGTAGCAATCAGCCCCAGCATTTT.

This clone was seen a single time. The chain joins TRBV7-2 to TRBJ2-1; 7 nucleotides line up with TRBD2. V lost 4 bases and J lost 5; bases outside the gene matches: 8. CDR1 and CDR2 from the germline V gene are SGHTA and FQGNSA. The CDR3 sequence is 15 residues long. The CDR3 DNA reads as TGTGCCAGCAGCTGGAAGGGAGGGGCGAACAATGAGCAGTTCTTC. Translated, it gives CASSWKGGANNEQFF.

V is TRBV11-2 and J is TRBJ2-2; 8 bases line up with TRBD1. This CDR3 contains 14 residues. Germline CDR1 reads SGHAT; CDR2 reads FQNNGV. V lost 3 bases to trimming and J lost 6 bases; unmatched junction nucleotides: 3. CDR3 sequence reads: CASSFPTGAGELFF. For the CDR3, the DNA is TGTGCCAGCAGCTTCCCGACAGGGGCCGGGGAGCTGTTTTTT.

The J gene is TRBJ2-7, the V gene TRBV6-1; perhaps TRBD2 as D (6 bases). V gave up 5 bases and J gave up 12 bases, with 23 bases separating them. Germline CDR1 and CDR2: MNHNS and SASEGT. CDR3 length equals 14 residues. CDR3 amino acids: CASSLVSGSTSAYF. The CDR3 coding sequence is TGTGCCAGCAGTTTGGTTAGCGGAAGCACTTCGGCGTACTTC.

The chain joins TRBV7-8 to TRBJ2-5; 12 nucleotides match TRBD2. In germline, CDR1 is SGHVS, CDR2 FQNEAQ. J lost 4 bases, V lost 5 bases, and 8 bases had no gene match. This CDR3 has 16 amino acids. CDR3 in DNA: TGTGCCAGCAGCCAAGCTAGCGGGAGGGCCCGAGAGACCCAGTACTTC. Encoded protein: CASSQASGRARETQYF. The full variable domain, rest sourced from reference TRBV7-8 and TRBJ2-5, is GAGVSQSPRYKVAKRGQDVALRCDPISGHVSLFWYQQALGQGPEFLTYFQNEAQLDKSGLPSDRFFAERPEGSVSTLKIQRTQQEDSAVYLCASSQASGRARETQYFGPGTRLLVL.

The chain carries TRBV5-6 and TRBJ1-2; D is unresolved. Germline V CDR1 and CDR2: SGHDT, YYEEEE. CDR3 length: 13 amino acids. Trimming shortened V by 4 bases and J by 7 bases, and 14 bases separated the two germline ends. This CDR3 reads CASSLAGGFGYTF. CDR3 nucleotide sequence: TGTGCCAGCAGCCTTGCGGGTGGTTTTGGCTACACCTTC.

The chain recombines TRBV29-1 with TRBJ2-7; the match to TRBD2 covers 7 bases. With 2 bases clipped from V and 2 bases from J, the junction kept 12 bases outside the gene matches. The CDR3 loop spans 16 amino acids. CDR1 SQVTM and CDR2 ANQGSEA come from the germline V gene. The CDR3 sequence: CSVETPLAEAPYEQYF. CDR3 in DNA: TGCAGCGTTGAAACCCCTCTAGCGGAGGCGCCCTACGAGCAGTACTTC.

The chain has TRBV27 and TRBJ1-2; 9 positions match TRBD1. With 8 bases clipped from V and 4 bases from J, the junction kept 20 bases outside the gene matches. Per germline, CDR1 MNHEY and CDR2 SMNVEV (reference sequence). This CDR3 contains 18 residues. CDR3 sequence (DNA): TGTGCCAGCCTTCCTACCCCCGCTAGAAGGACAGGGGTCTATGGCTACACCTTC. Protein sequence: CASLPTPARRTGVYGYTF.

The chain recombines TRBV5-4 with TRBJ2-7; D remains unclear. Between the trimmed V and J ends, which lost 4 bases and 5 bases, there was a span of 7 bases. The CDR3 loop spans 11 amino acids. CDR1 is SGHNT, CDR2 YYREEE, per germline (reference sequence). This chain's CDR3 is CASSAVNEQYF. The CDR3, as DNA: TGTGCCAGCAGCGCAGTCAACGAGCAGTACTTC.

This clone is a singleton in its sample. The gene calls are TRBV6-5 and TRBJ1-5; D possibly corresponds to TRBD1 (6 bases). Germline loops: CDR1 MNHEY, CDR2 SVGAGI. The CDR3 totals 14 residues. V was pared by 6 bases and J by 0 bases, with 9 bases between. The CDR3 here is CASRKGDSNQPQHF. CDR3 in DNA: TGTGCCAGCAGAAAGGGGGATAGCAATCAGCCCCAGCATTTT.

This chain uses TRBV10-2 with TRBJ1-2; D gene uncertain. The ends were cut back, 2 bases at V and 1 base at J, with 8 bases in the middle. The germline V gene encodes CDR1 WSHSY and CDR2 SAAADI. The CDR3 extends over 14 amino acids. In DNA form, the CDR3 reads TGCGCCAGCAGTGAGACCTCATTTAACTATGGCTACACCTTC. Translation gives CASSETSFNYGYTF.